These 25 T cell receptor beta chains were sequenced from one sample in a study of cytomegalovirus exposure and HLA in healthy donors. It was with 60 Vbeta and 13 Jbeta primers that the PCR ran. Sequenced by immunoSEQ multiplex PCR; TCRdb stores in-frame clones only, minus some. The repertoire has 89,000 or so clones, over 60% of them found once; the top ten carry around 3.9%. Sequencing was performed on PBMCs. The receptors were sampled from a man in his 60s in good health and CMV-seronegative.

V gene TRBV18 combines with J gene TRBJ2-7; D is ambiguous. V dropped 2 bases and J dropped 1 base, with 12 bases sitting between them. CDR1 is KGHSH and CDR2 is LQKENI in the germline V gene. The CDR3 runs to 15 residues. The CDR3 loop reads CASSPDDIRSYEQYF. In DNA, the CDR3 is TGTGCCAGCTCACCAGATGACATTCGGTCCTACGAGCAGTACTTC.

This rearrangement joins TRBV5-6 to TRBJ1-6; D is uncertain. The CDR3 length is 17 residues. Germline-derived CDR1 and CDR2 are SGHDT and YYEEEE. V was shortened by 3 bases and J by 4 bases, with 17 bases between the two germline ends. CDR3 in DNA: TGTGCCAGCAGCTCCTCGGACGGACGGGGTTATAATTCACCCCTCCACTTT. Translated: CASSSSDGRGYNSPLHF.

V gene TRBV21-1 combines with J gene TRBJ1-1; the table calls TRBD1, which could not be checked here. TRBV21-1 is a recognized pseudogene. CDR3 length: 17 residues. CDR3 coding DNA: TGTGCCAGCAGCAAATATGATGGGGGCACCGAGAACACTGAAGCTTTCTTT. It is translated as CASSKYDGGTENTEAFF.

The CDR3 region has the DNA TGTGCCAGCAGCTTAGATTTCGGAGCCTACGAGCAGTACTTC. Translating it yields CASSLDFGAYEQYF. This chain joins TRBV11-3 and TRBJ2-7; D is ambiguous. Germline assignment: CDR1 SGHNT and CDR2 YENEEA. Deletions cut 0 bases from V and 2 bases from J, with 8 bases between. This CDR3 is built from 14 residues.

This clone was seen ten or more times. This chain joins TRBV27 and TRBJ1-2; 7 bases align to TRBD1. Germline-derived CDR1 and CDR2 are MNHEY and SMNVEV (reference sequence). CDR3 length: 15 amino acids. Trimming cost V 0 bases and J 5 bases; bases outside gene matches: 6. CDR3 nucleotides: TGTGCCAGCAGTTTATCGCCCCTGACAGGGTATGGCTACACCTTC. It translates to CASSLSPLTGYGYTF.

Only one count was recorded for this clone. The chain is built from TRBV10-1 and TRBJ2-3; no firm D call. The V gene lost 0 bases and the J gene lost 2 bases, with 9 bases spanning the gap. Germline V lookup: CDR1 WNHNN, CDR2 SYGVQD (reference sequence). The CDR3 has 15 amino acids. The CDR3 protein is CASSESRLYTDTQYF. The CDR3 region has the DNA TGCGCCAGCAGTGAGTCTAGACTCTACACAGATACGCAGTATTTT.

V and J are TRBV5-4 and TRBJ2-7, with D maybe TRBD2 (5 bases). CDR3 size: 11 residues. V was clipped by 4 bases and J by 7 bases, with 9 bases between them. From germline, CDR1 is SGHNT and CDR2 YYREEE (reference sequence). The CDR3 spells CASSKTGEQYF. CDR3 in DNA: TGTGCCAGCAGCAAAACGGGGGAGCAGTACTTC.

The chain joins TRBV5-1 to TRBJ2-7; 11 bases fit TRBD1. The CDR3 spans 15 residues. Germline V CDR1 and CDR2: SGHRS, YFSETQ. The V segment lost 3 bases and the J segment 6 bases; nucleotides outside the gene matches: 8. CDR3 in amino acids: CASSSGPGTGGEQYF. As DNA, the CDR3 is TGCGCCAGCAGCTCTGGACCAGGGACAGGGGGCGAGCAGTACTTC. The full variable domain, with the rest looked up from reference TRBV5-1 and TRBJ2-7, is KAGVTQTPRYLIKTRGQQVTLSCSPISGHRSVSWYQQTPGQGLQFLFEYFSETQRNKGNFPGRFSGRQFSNSRSEMNVSTLELGDSALYLCASSSGPGTGGEQYFGPGTRLTVT.

This clone was seen only a few times. V gene TRBV4-1 combines with J gene TRBJ1-1, with a tentative D call TRBD1 (6 bases). The V gene lost 1 base and the J gene lost 1 base, with 10 bases spanning the gap. The CDR3 spans 15 residues. Germline CDR1 reads MGHRA; CDR2 reads YSYEKL. CDR3 residues: CASSQGSGANTEAFF. CDR3 nucleotide sequence: TGCGCCAGCAGCCAAGGGTCAGGGGCGAACACTGAAGCTTTCTTT.

J is TRBJ2-2 and V is TRBV7-2; TRBD2 might be the D (5 bases). This CDR3 has 15 amino acids. Germline V gene lookup returns CDR1 SGHTA and CDR2 FQGNSA. V was pared by 5 bases and J by 0 bases, with 10 bases between. CDR3: CASSTGLPNTGELFF. The CDR3 DNA sequence: TGTGCCAGCAGCACCGGACTTCCGAACACCGGGGAGCTGTTTTTT.

The rearrangement links TRBV27 to TRBJ2-1; 8 bases agree with TRBD1. V lost 1 base and J lost 8; bases outside the gene matches: 4. Germline V gene sequence: CDR1 MNHEY, CDR2 SMNVEV (reference sequence). The CDR3 runs 14 residues. CDR3: CASSLLDRVDEQFF. CDR3 DNA: TGTGCCAGCAGTTTATTGGACAGGGTCGATGAGCAGTTCTTC.

V gene TRBV15 combines with J gene TRBJ2-3; 8 nucleotides align to TRBD2. With V trimmed by 0 bases and J by 2 bases, 4 bases remained unmatched. CDR3 length: 16 residues. Germline CDR1 is LNHNV and CDR2 is YYDKDF (reference sequence). In DNA, the CDR3 is TGTGCCACCAGCAGAGAAAAGCGGGGGCCCACAGATACGCAGTATTTT. This gives the protein CATSREKRGPTDTQYF. The entire variable domain, with the rest obtained from reference TRBV15 and TRBJ2-3, is as follows: DAMVIQNPRYQVTQFGKPVTLSCSQTLNHNVMYWYQQKSSQAPKLLFHYYDKDFNNEADTPDNFQSRRPNTSFCFLDIRSPGLGDTAMYLCATSREKRGPTDTQYFGPGTRLTVL.

The chain carries TRBV11-2 and TRBJ2-5; 14 nucleotides agree with TRBD2. The better agreement between TRBJ2-7 and the DNA end casts doubt on the J call. The CDR3 sequence is 17 residues long. Germline assignment: CDR1 SGHAT and CDR2 FQNNGV. The DNA of the CDR3 is TGTGCCAGCAGCTCCGGACTAGCGGGGGGCCACACGTCCGAGCAGTACTTC. Its protein product is CASSSGLAGGHTSEQYF.

Notes on this clone: An end of the junction differs from the germline gene, which may be a read error. The rearrangement joins TRBV7-7 to TRBJ2-7; D gene uncertain. Germline V CDR1 and CDR2: SSHAT, FNYEAQ (reference sequence). There are 13 residues in the CDR3. The CDR3 spells CASSQDPGREQYF. CDR3 DNA sequence: TGTGCTAGCAGCCAAGACCCGGGTCGCGAGCAGTACTTC.

This sequence joins TRBV4-2 and TRBJ1-2, with 10 bases matching TRBD1. V shed 0 bases and J 4 bases; nucleotides not matched to a gene: 11. Germline loops: CDR1 LGHNA, CDR2 YNFKEQ. This CDR3 is 18 amino acids long. The CDR3 region is CASSQDAGTGAAGYGYTF. For the CDR3, the DNA is TGTGCCAGCAGCCAAGATGCGGGGACAGGGGCCGCGGGCTATGGCTACACCTTC.

V gene TRBV5-1 combines with J gene TRBJ2-1; TRBD1 agrees at 11 bases. There are 14 residues in the CDR3. Trimming removed 5 bases from V and 7 bases from J; junction bases left unmatched: 5. CDR1 and CDR2 (germline): SGHRS, YFSETQ. CDR3 DNA sequence: TGCGCCAGCAGACAAGGACAGGGGGCGAATGAGCAGTTCTTC. Protein: CASRQGQGANEQFF. The full variable domain, rest sourced from reference TRBV5-1 and TRBJ2-1, is KAGVTQTPRYLIKTRGQQVTLSCSPISGHRSVSWYQQTPGQGLQFLFEYFSETQRNKGNFPGRFSGRQFSNSRSEMNVSTLELGDSALYLCASRQGQGANEQFFGPGTRLTVL.

The genes are TRBV13 and TRBJ1-1, with TRBD1 matching over 7 bases. This CDR3 comprises 14 residues. The germline V gene has CDR1 PRHDT and CDR2 FYEKMQ (reference sequence). V gave up 5 bases and J gave up 5 bases; unmatched junction bases: 8. The CDR3 spells CASSMGQKWTEAFF. CDR3 coding DNA: TGTGCCAGCAGCATGGGACAGAAGTGGACTGAAGCTTTCTTT.

In its sample, this clone was seen a few times. V usage is TRBV2 and J usage is TRBJ1-5; D gene unclear. Germline CDR1 SNHLY, CDR2 FYNNEI. The length of the CDR3 is 13 residues. The V end was cut by 3 bases, the J end by 5 bases, with 8 bases between. DNA for the CDR3: TGTGCCAGCAGTGACGAGGGCTATCAGCCCCAGCATTTT. As protein: CASSDEGYQPQHF.

As concerns this clone: The junction departs from germline at one end; a sequencing error may be responsible. The chain combines TRBV7-9 with TRBJ2-7; 9 nucleotides match TRBD2. The CDR3 is 18 residues long. CDR1 and CDR2 (germline): SEHNR, FQNEAQ (reference sequence). The CDR3 nucleotides are TGTTCCAGCAGCTTAGCGAGCGTAGCGGGGGATCGCTCCTACGAGCAGTACTTC. This translates into CSSSLASVAGDRSYEQYF.

The chain carries TRBV6-5 and TRBJ2-7; 8 bases are shared with TRBD2. CDR3 length: 14 residues. Germline V gene lookup returns CDR1 MNHEY and CDR2 SVGAGI. J gave up 6 bases and V 5 bases, and 9 bases lay outside the gene matches. CDR3 loop: CASSAPGTRVEQYF. The CDR3, as DNA: TGTGCCAGCAGTGCCCCCGGGACTAGGGTCGAGCAGTACTTC.

The CDR3 region has the DNA TGCGCCAGCAGCTTTTTATTAGGGCGGGGGGGCAATGAGCAGTTCTTC. It specifies CASSFLLGRGGNEQFF. The chain carries TRBV5-1 and TRBJ2-1, with 9 bases matching TRBD2. Trimming at V came to 2 bases and at J to 6 bases, leaving 9 bases not matched to a gene. Germline CDR1 SGHRS, CDR2 YFSETQ. The CDR3 sequence is 16 residues long.

DNA for the CDR3: TGTGCCAGCAGTTACTCGAACACCAATGGCTACACCTTC. The encoded protein is CASSYSNTNGYTF. The chain employs TRBV6-6 and TRBJ1-2; no reliable D call. CDR1 and CDR2 from the germline V gene are MNHNY and SVGAGI (reference sequence). The CDR3 has 13 amino acids. Trimming removed 0 bases from V and 6 bases from J, with 8 bases in between.

The chain links TRBV19 to TRBJ2-2; D might be TRBD1 (5 bases). The ends were cut back, 6 bases at V and 4 bases at J, with 12 bases in the middle. Per the germline V gene, CDR1 is LNHDA and CDR2 is SQIVND (reference sequence). There are 14 residues in the CDR3. The CDR3 DNA follows: TGTGCCAGTAGCCGACCAGGGTTCACCGGGGAGCTGTTTTTT. Translating gives CASSRPGFTGELFF.

The chain has TRBV7-6 and TRBJ2-7; 10 bases match TRBD1. The CDR3 sequence is 14 residues long. CDR1 and CDR2 (germline): SGHVS, FNYEAQ. The V and J ends lost 5 bases and 7 bases, in that order; junction bases with no gene match: 8. CDR3 region: CASSIGTGVGEQYF. CDR3 DNA: TGTGCCAGCAGCATTGGGACAGGGGTCGGTGAGCAGTACTTC.

This clone was observed a handful of times. The V gene is TRBV9, the J gene TRBJ1-2; 7 positions agree with TRBD1. With V trimmed by 4 bases and J by 1 base, 7 bases remained unmatched. Per germline, CDR1 SGDLS and CDR2 YYNGEE. The CDR3 is 15 residues long. CDR3 residues: CASSPWTGFNYGYTF. The CDR3 DNA is TGTGCCAGCAGCCCGTGGACAGGATTTAACTATGGCTACACCTTC.